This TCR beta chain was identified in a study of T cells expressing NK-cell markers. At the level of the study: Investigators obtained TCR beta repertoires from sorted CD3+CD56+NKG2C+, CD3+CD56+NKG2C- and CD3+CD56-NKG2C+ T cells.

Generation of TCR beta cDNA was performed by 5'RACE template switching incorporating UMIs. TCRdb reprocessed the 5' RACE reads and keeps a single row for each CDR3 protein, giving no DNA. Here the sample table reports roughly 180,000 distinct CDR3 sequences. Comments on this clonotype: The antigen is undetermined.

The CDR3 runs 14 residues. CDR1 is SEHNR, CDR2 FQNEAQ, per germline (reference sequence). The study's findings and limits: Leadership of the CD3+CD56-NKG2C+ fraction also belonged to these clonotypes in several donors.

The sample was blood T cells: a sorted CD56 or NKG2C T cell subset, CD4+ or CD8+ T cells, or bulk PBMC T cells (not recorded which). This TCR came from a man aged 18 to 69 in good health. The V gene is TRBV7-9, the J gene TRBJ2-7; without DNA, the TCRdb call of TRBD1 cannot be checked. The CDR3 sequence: CASSLEAQSYEQYF.